This T cell receptor (beta chain) is drawn from a study of vaccination and CD4 T cells after COVID-19. Across the whole study: Each post-COVID sample was drawn after diagnosis, and the median interval was approximately 100 days (range 35 to 161). SARS-CoV-2, HCoV-NL63, HCoV-OC43 and HCoV-229E supplied the overlapping spike peptides used to stimulate cells.

Treatment here: roughly 10-day PBMC culture with coronavirus spike peptide pools or control peptides (ViraFEST assay). Isolation of CD4+ T cells by negative selection took place after 9 to 11 days of culture. Regarding this clonotype: Antigen unknown.

The Oncomine TCR Beta short-read assay sequenced DNA from cultured CD4+ T cells. TCRdb re-derived calls from the PCR reads in MiXCR, one entry per CDR3 protein. The sample contains approximately 19,000 distinct CDR3 sequences, 40% to 65% of which appear only once. V lost 7 bases to trimming and J lost 4 bases, with 13 bases between them. Germline lookup yields CDR1 MNHNS and CDR2 SASEGT. The CDR3 covers 13 residues. This specimen was CD4+ T cells from blood, cultured in vitro, taken before SARS-CoV-2 vaccination. The V gene is TRBV6-1, the J gene TRBJ1-1, with D perhaps matching TRBD1 (5 bases). The TCR was taken from a human donor who had recovered from COVID-19. The CDR3 coding sequence is TGTGCCAGCACCCAAATAGGGGTCACTGAAGCTTTCTTT. Translation: CASTQIGVTEAFF.